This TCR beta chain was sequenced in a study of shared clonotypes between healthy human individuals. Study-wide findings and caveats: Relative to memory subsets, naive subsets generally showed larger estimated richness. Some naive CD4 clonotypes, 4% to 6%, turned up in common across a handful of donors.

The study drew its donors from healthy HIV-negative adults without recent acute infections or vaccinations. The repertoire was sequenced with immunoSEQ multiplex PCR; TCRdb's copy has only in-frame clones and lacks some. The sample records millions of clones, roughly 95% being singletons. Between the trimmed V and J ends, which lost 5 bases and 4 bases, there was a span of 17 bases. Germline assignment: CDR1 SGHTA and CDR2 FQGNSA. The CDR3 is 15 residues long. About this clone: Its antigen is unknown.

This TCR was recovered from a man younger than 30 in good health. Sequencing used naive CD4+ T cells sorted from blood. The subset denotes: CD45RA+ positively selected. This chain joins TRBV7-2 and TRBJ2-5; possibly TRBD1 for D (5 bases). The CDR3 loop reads CASSGEPQESETQYF. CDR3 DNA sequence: TGTGCCAGCAGCGGAGAACCACAGGAGTCAGAGACCCAGTACTTC.